The clone carrying this T cell receptor beta chain has a single count. What it recognizes is unknown. The CDR3 runs 18 residues. Germline CDR1 reads SGHAT; CDR2 reads FQNNGV. The V gene lost 5 bases and the J gene lost 1 base, with 21 bases spanning the gap. In the authors' workflow: Filtering differed because ImmunoSEQ produced junction-only sequences that carried no quality scores. Assay used: immunoSEQ multiplex PCR; TCRdb lists only in-frame clones, some missing. The V and J calls and clone size were taken over from that table, and D and trimming were inferred from the DNA. The sample carries 730,000 or so clones, around 72% recorded once. These data belong to a study of shared clonotypes between healthy human individuals. Study-level points and caveats: Compared with memory subsets, naive subsets generally had larger estimated richness.

The clonotype comes from a woman in her thirties in good health. The source material was memory CD4+ T cells sorted from blood. The subset is: CD45RA-negative fraction. The chain links TRBV11-2 to TRBJ1-3; D call uncertain. The CDR3: CASSLGGFVEDSGNTIYF. The DNA for the CDR3 is TGTGCCAGCAGCCTGGGCGGCTTTGTGGAGGATTCTGGAAACACCATATATTTT.